A selection of T cell receptor beta chains follows, all from one sample in a study of monozygotic twins with inflammatory bowel disease. Using the 5' RACE reads, TCRdb records one entry per CDR3 protein without DNA. This sample contains roughly 170,000 distinct CDR3 sequences. What was sequenced was blood. The source is a human donor with ulcerative colitis or Crohn's disease, or a healthy co-twin of an affected twin (not recorded which). Both conserved end residues are part of each CDR3. Each record gives: J gene, V gene, CDR3 protein.

>TRBJ2-1|TRBV20-1
CSAPWSYNEQFF
>TRBJ2-6|TRBV27
CASSSPGGANVLTF
>TRBJ2-7|TRBV15
CATSRDKLHSYEQYF
>TRBJ2-7|TRBV30
CAWSVAGGGYEQYF
>TRBJ1-5|TRBV20-1
CSAKRFSGFNQPQHF
>TRBJ2-1|TRBV10-3
CAISESRGRRFF
>TRBJ1-4|TRBV7-2
CASSWRGATNEKLFF
>TRBJ2-3|TRBV5-1
CASSLLLADTDTQYF
>TRBJ1-6|TRBV3-1
CASSQGLGLSYNSPLHF
>TRBJ2-2|TRBV6-2/TRBV6-3
CASSPSSAGELFF
>TRBJ1-4|TRBV5-1
CASSPDRGREEKLFF
>TRBJ1-3|TRBV3-1
CASSQAGSLSIYF
>TRBJ2-7|TRBV28
CASSFPLRQTNTYEQYF
>TRBJ2-5|TRBV7-2
CASSLGWPGRGETQYF
>TRBJ2-3|TRBV11-1
CASSSTTLTSGIADTQYF
>TRBJ1-2|TRBV30
CAWIRGPQSNYGFTF
>TRBJ1-1|TRBV18
CASSRTENTEAFF
>TRBJ1-5|TRBV6-4
CASSETGVHQPQHF
>TRBJ2-3|TRBV7-2
CASKMSTDTQYF
>TRBJ1-2|TRBV5-1
CASSLPQGAFGYTF
>TRBJ2-7|TRBV7-6
CASSLGTGLNEQYF
>TRBJ2-7|TRBV27
CASSSGARYEQYF
>TRBJ2-1|TRBV12-3/TRBV12-4
CASSRAGSQWGEQFF
>TRBJ1-2|TRBV11-2
CASSLGNYGYTF
>TRBJ1-6|TRBV10-2
CASSTINSPLHF
>TRBJ1-5|TRBV7-9
CASSLTGQPSNQPQHF
>TRBJ1-2|TRBV20-1
CSAQDGSYGYTF
>TRBJ2-7|TRBV6-1
CASRTPYEQYF
>TRBJ2-7|TRBV2
CASSSGRGSYEQYF
>TRBJ2-7|TRBV24-1
CATSDSSVPYEQYF
>TRBJ2-3|TRBV4-1
CASSQRLAVVRDTQYF
>TRBJ1-5|TRBV7-2
CASSPLGGGNQPQHF
>TRBJ2-1|TRBV5-1
CASSEREGHNEQFF